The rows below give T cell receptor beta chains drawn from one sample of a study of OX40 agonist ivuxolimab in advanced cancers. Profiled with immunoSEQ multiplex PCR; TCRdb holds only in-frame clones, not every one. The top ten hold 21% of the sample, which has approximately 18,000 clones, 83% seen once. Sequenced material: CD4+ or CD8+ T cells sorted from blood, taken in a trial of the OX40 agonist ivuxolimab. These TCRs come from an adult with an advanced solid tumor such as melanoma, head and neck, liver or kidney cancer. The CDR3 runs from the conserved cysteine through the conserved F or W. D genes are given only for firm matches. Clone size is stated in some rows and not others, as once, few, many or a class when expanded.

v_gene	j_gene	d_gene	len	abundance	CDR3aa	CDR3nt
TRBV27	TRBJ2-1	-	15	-	CASCRQSGWYNEQFF	TGTGCCAGCTGTAGACAATCCGGATGGTACAATGAGCAGTTCTTC
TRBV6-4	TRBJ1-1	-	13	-	CASSIATDTEAFF	TGTGCCAGCAGTATAGCGACGGACACTGAAGCTTTCTTT
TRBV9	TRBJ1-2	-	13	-	CASSVGPLDGYTF	TGTGCCAGCAGCGTAGGCCCCTTGGATGGCTACACCTTC
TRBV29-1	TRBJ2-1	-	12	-	CSVGIPLGEQFF	TGCAGCGTTGGTATTCCCTTGGGCGAGCAGTTCTTC
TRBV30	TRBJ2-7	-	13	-	CAWSVLGIEQWYF	TGTGCCTGGAGTGTACTGGGAATTGAACAGTGGTACTTC
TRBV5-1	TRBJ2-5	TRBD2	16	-	CASNTGTSGSKETQYF	TGCGCCAGCAATACCGGGACTAGCGGGAGCAAAGAGACCCAGTACTTC
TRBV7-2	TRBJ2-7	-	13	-	CASSFSGSYEQYF	TGTGCCAGCAGCTTTTCCGGGTCGTACGAGCAGTACTTC
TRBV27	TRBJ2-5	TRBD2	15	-	CASSPTATSGETQYF	TGTGCCAGCAGTCCCACCGCGACTAGCGGAGAGACCCAGTACTTC
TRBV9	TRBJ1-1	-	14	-	CASSVGGGSTEAFF	TGTGCCAGCAGCGTGGGTGGGGGCAGCACTGAAGCTTTCTTT
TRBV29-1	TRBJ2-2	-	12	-	CSVVRDTGELFF	TGCAGCGTAGTCAGGGACACCGGGGAGCTGTTTTTT
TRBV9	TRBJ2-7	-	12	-	CASSKGASEQYF	TGTGCCAGCAGCAAGGGTGCCTCCGAGCAGTACTTC
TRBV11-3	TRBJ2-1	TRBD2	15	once	CASSILAGAYNEQFF	TGTGCCAGCAGCATACTAGCGGGAGCCTACAATGAGCAGTTCTTC
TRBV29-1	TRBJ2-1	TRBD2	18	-	CSVEDWLTSGGSYNEQFF	TGCAGCGTTGAAGATTGGTTAACTAGCGGGGGCTCCTACAATGAGCAGTTCTTC
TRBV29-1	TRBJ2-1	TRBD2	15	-	CSVAISGRSYNEQFF	TGCAGCGTGGCGATAAGCGGGAGGTCCTACAATGAGCAGTTCTTC
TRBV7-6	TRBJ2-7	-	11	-	CASSLNFEQYF	TGTGCCAGCAGCTTAAACTTCGAGCAGTACTTC
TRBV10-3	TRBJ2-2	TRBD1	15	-	CAISEPKGAAGELFF	TGTGCCATCAGTGAGCCGAAGGGGGCAGCTGGGGAGCTGTTTTTT
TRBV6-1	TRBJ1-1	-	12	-	CASSPLRTEAFF	TGTGCCAGCAGTCCCCTCCGAACTGAAGCTTTCTTT
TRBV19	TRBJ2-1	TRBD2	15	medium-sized	CASSAISGSVDEQFF	TGTGCCAGTAGTGCGATAAGCGGGAGTGTGGATGAGCAGTTCTTC
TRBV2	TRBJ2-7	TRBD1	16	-	CASSESPGQGILEQYF	TGTGCCAGCAGTGAAAGTCCGGGACAGGGTATTCTCGAGCAGTACTTC
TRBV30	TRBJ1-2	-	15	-	CAWSVRAGHAYGYTF	TGTGCCTGGAGTGTAAGGGCAGGCCATGCCTATGGCTACACCTTC
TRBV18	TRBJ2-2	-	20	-	CASSPELVSRREANTGELFF	TGTGCCAGCTCACCAGAATTAGTCTCTCGCAGGGAGGCGAACACCGGGGAGCTGTTTTTT
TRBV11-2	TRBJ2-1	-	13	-	CASSPKPDNEQFF	TGTGCCAGCAGCCCAAAGCCGGACAATGAGCAGTTCTTC
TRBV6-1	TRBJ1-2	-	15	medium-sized	CASSEWEQTPYGYTF	TGTGCCAGCAGTGAATGGGAACAGACACCCTATGGCTACACCTTC
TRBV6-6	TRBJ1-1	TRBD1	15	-	CASSFKTGRGTEAFF	TGTGCCAGCAGTTTCAAGACAGGGCGGGGAACTGAAGCTTTCTTT